Below are 15 T cell receptor beta chains sequenced from a single sample in a study of blood T cell repertoires in COVID-19 (dated by TCRdb to 2018 to 2021). Library creation used the immunoSEQ multiplex PCR assay. Imported from immuneACCESS, the table was reduced by TCRdb to in-frame sequences with V and J called. These copies leave out some clones; in studies compared against another copy, an unresolved V gene accounts for under half, and the cause of the remainder is not known. The sample table shows some 200,000 clones, and around 83% are seen once. 2.9% of the sample rests with the top ten. The source material was peripheral blood. These TCRs come from a man in his fifties or sixties who had recovered from COVID-19.

V and J are TRBV4-2 and TRBJ2-6; TRBD2 agrees at 14 bases. Germline CDR1 LGHNA, CDR2 YNFKEQ. Losses at the gene ends were 4 bases for V and 0 bases for J; bases not matched to a gene: 2. CDR3 size: 18 residues. The CDR3 here is CASSLGTSGSSGANVLTF. CDR3 bases: TGTGCCAGCAGCCTTGGGACTAGCGGGAGCTCTGGGGCCAACGTCCTGACTTTC.

V usage is TRBV2 and J usage is TRBJ2-2; perhaps TRBD1 as D (6 bases). V was cut by 11 bases and J by 7 bases, with 23 bases left in between. The CDR3 is made up of 15 amino acids. Germline CDR1 SNHLY, CDR2 FYNNEI. The CDR3 region is CAGTLRGLIGGELFF. The CDR3, as DNA: TGTGCCGGGACACTCCGGGGTCTTATAGGCGGGGAGCTGTTTTTT.

The chain links TRBV4-1 to TRBJ2-1, with D possibly being TRBD1 (5 bases). The CDR3 totals 14 residues. Germline CDR1 reads MGHRA; CDR2 reads YSYEKL. Trimming pared 1 base from V and 5 bases from J, leaving 9 bases between. The CDR3 sequence: CASSQVSGNNEQFF. Here the CDR3 DNA reads TGCGCCAGCAGCCAAGTATCAGGGAACAATGAGCAGTTCTTC.

The chain links TRBV19 to TRBJ1-4; 8 bases fit TRBD1. Per germline, CDR1 LNHDA and CDR2 SQIVND (reference sequence). The length of the CDR3 is 15 residues. With 6 bases clipped from V and 4 bases from J, the junction kept 7 bases outside the gene matches. CDR3 protein: CASSPWTGFNEKLFF. The CDR3 DNA reads as TGTGCCAGTAGCCCCTGGACAGGGTTTAATGAAAAACTGTTTTTT.

The V and J genes are TRBV19 and TRBJ1-6, with 7 nucleotides matching TRBD1. Trimming took 5 bases from V and 6 from J; bases not matched to a gene: 4. CDR3 length equals 14 residues. Germline V gene data show CDR1 as LNHDA and CDR2 as SQIVND (reference sequence). Written as DNA, the CDR3 is TGTGCCAGTAGTTCCGGGACAGCTAATTCACCCCTCCACTTT. Translating gives CASSSGTANSPLHF.

The chain joins TRBV30 to TRBJ1-5, with D tentatively TRBD1 (6 bases). Between the trimmed V and J ends, which lost 3 bases and 2 bases, there was a span of 8 bases. Germline V gene data show CDR1 as GTSNPN and CDR2 as SVGIG (reference sequence). The CDR3 is 13 amino acids. Written as DNA, the CDR3 is TGTGCCTGGAGCAGGGGTCGCAATCAGCCCCAGCATTTT. Residues: CAWSRGRNQPQHF.

This clone has just one count. The rearrangement joins TRBV19 to TRBJ2-7, with 8 bases matching TRBD1. The CDR3 is 14 residues long. CDR1 is LNHDA and CDR2 is SQIVND in the germline V gene (reference sequence). Losses at the gene ends were 5 bases for V and 2 bases for J; bases not matched to a gene: 5. Here the CDR3 DNA reads TGTGCCAGTAGTGTCCGGGACAGGACCTACGAGCAGTACTTC. Protein sequence: CASSVRDRTYEQYF.

This clone was detected only a few times. The chain recombines TRBV28 with TRBJ1-1; a weak D match, TRBD1 (5 bases). The germline V gene encodes CDR1 MDHEN and CDR2 SYDVKM. The V gene lost 6 bases and the J gene lost 0 bases, with 17 bases spanning the gap. CDR3 length: 16 amino acids. In DNA form, the CDR3 reads TGTGCCAGCAGACCTCTTACAGGAGTCATGAACACTGAAGCTTTCTTT. Its translation is CASRPLTGVMNTEAFF.

The rearrangement uses TRBV7-2 and TRBJ2-7, with 11 nucleotides matching TRBD1. Looked up from germline, CDR1 is SGHTA and CDR2 is FQGNSA. With 4 bases clipped from V and 6 bases from J, the junction kept 8 bases outside the gene matches. The CDR3 has 15 residues. CDR3 in amino acids: CASSSDRGRVAEQYF. Written as DNA, the CDR3 is TGTGCCAGCAGCTCGGACAGGGGGCGGGTGGCCGAGCAGTACTTC.

The J gene is TRBJ1-2, the V gene TRBV18; 9 bases match TRBD1. V lost 8 bases to trimming and J lost 3 bases; unmatched junction nucleotides: 7. Germline CDR1 and CDR2: KGHSH and LQKENI. This CDR3 has 14 residues. The CDR3 protein is CASHGTGRDYGYTF. DNA of the CDR3: TGTGCCAGCCACGGGACAGGGAGGGACTATGGCTACACCTTC. The full variable domain, with the rest looked up from reference TRBV18 and TRBJ1-2, is NAGVMQNPRHLVRRRGQEARLRCSPMKGHSHVYWYRQLPEEGLKFMVYLQKENIIDESGMPKERFSAEFPKEGPSILRIQQVVRGDSAAYFCASHGTGRDYGYTFGSGTRLTVV.

V and J are TRBV10-2 and TRBJ2-1; TRBD2 matches 8 bases. The V gene end was trimmed by 6 bases and the J gene end by 8 bases; junction bases not matched to a gene: 9. The germline CDR1 and CDR2 sequences are WSHSY and SAAADI. The CDR3 runs to 14 residues. DNA of the CDR3: TGCGCCAGCAGGAAAGCGGGAGTCTTGGATGAGCAGTTCTTC. As protein: CASRKAGVLDEQFF.

Written as DNA, the CDR3 is TGCGCCAGCAGCTGGCCCCAAGGGACAGCTAACACCGGGGAGCTGTTTTTT. This codes for CASSWPQGTANTGELFF. V gene TRBV5-1 combines with J gene TRBJ2-2; 7 bases match TRBD1. This CDR3 has 17 amino acids. Unmatched junction bases numbered 10, after V lost 3 bases and J lost 2 bases. Germline-derived CDR1 and CDR2 are SGHRS and YFSETQ.

The J gene is TRBJ1-2, the V gene TRBV29-1; tentatively, D is TRBD1 (6 bases). CDR1 SQVTM and CDR2 ANQGSEA come from the germline V gene. CDR3 length equals 16 residues. V was trimmed by 4 bases and J by 0 bases, leaving 18 bases between them. CDR3 nucleotide sequence: TGCAGCGTTGGACTTAGGGGGACGGTGACTAACTATGGCTACACCTTC. Its protein product is CSVGLRGTVTNYGYTF.

The rearrangement uses TRBV19 and TRBJ1-2, with 8 bases that match TRBD1. Per the germline V gene, CDR1 is LNHDA and CDR2 is SQIVND (reference sequence). The CDR3 extends over 14 amino acids. With V trimmed by 4 bases and J by 4 bases, 5 bases remained unmatched. CDR3 bases: TGTGCCAGTAGTACACGGACAGGGATCTATGGCTACACCTTC. It translates to CASSTRTGIYGYTF.

The chain links TRBV28 to TRBJ2-1, with 10 bases that match TRBD2. Germline V gene lookup returns CDR1 MDHEN and CDR2 SYDVKM. V dropped 6 bases and J dropped 3; count of bases not matched to a gene: 11. The CDR3 has 17 amino acids. The CDR3 loop is CASSSNLGTSVYNEQFF. Written as DNA, the CDR3 is TGTGCCAGCAGCTCTAATCTTGGGACTAGCGTCTACAATGAGCAGTTCTTC. The full variable domain, rest sourced from reference TRBV28 and TRBJ2-1, is DVKVTQSSRYLVKRTGEKVFLECVQDMDHENMFWYRQDPGLGLRLIYFSYDVKMKEKGDIPEGYSVSREKKERFSLILESASTNQTSMYLCASSSNLGTSVYNEQFFGPGTRLTVL.